The next 30 T cell receptor beta chains were all read from a single sample in a study of PD-L1 blockade in urothelial cancer (dated by TCRdb to about 2017). Library creation used the immunoSEQ multiplex PCR assay. TCRdb re-hosts the immuneACCESS table, in-frame sequences only. Its copies lack some clones; in the studies checked, an unresolved V gene accounts for under half of them, and the cause for the rest is not known. Within this sample are roughly 50,000 clones, with around 79% of them counted one time only. Clones ranked in the top ten supply under 4.5% of the sample. Per the publication, the time point label means: pretreatment peripheral blood. The sample in question was PBMCs, obtained around atezolizumab (anti-PD-L1) treatment. These receptors were taken from an older man with urothelial cancer.

The chain couples TRBV4-1 to TRBJ2-4; maybe TRBD1 (5 bases). Trimming cost V 0 bases and J 1 base, with 13 bases left between them. The CDR3 contains 17 residues. Looked up from germline, CDR1 is MGHRA and CDR2 is YSYEKL. The CDR3 sequence: CASSQEKLAGAKNIQYF. The CDR3 coding sequence is TGCGCCAGCAGCCAAGAGAAACTGGCAGGGGCCAAAAACATTCAGTACTTC.

This clone was seen a handful of times. The CDR3 protein is CASSRDRGGPGQYF. The DNA of the CDR3 is TGTGCCAGCAGCCGGGACAGGGGTGGACCGGGGCAGTACTTC. This chain connects TRBV6-5 to TRBJ2-7, with 10 positions matching TRBD1. CDR1 and CDR2 from the germline V gene are MNHEY and SVGAGI. The CDR3 is 14 amino acids. The V segment lost 6 bases and the J segment 9 bases; nucleotides outside the gene matches: 11.

The J gene is TRBJ2-1, the V gene TRBV7-8, with 12 bases fitting TRBD2. V lost 1 base to trimming and J lost 8 bases; unmatched junction nucleotides: 3. This CDR3 is 15 amino acids long. Germline V gene sequence: CDR1 SGHVS, CDR2 FQNEAQ. The CDR3 loop reads CASSLETSGSHEQFF. In nucleotides, the CDR3 is TGTGCCAGCAGCTTAGAGACTAGCGGGAGCCATGAGCAGTTCTTC.

The CDR3 here is CASSFLGTANTEAFF. In DNA, the CDR3 is TGTGCCAGCAGTTTCTTGGGGACAGCAAACACTGAAGCTTTCTTT. The chain links TRBV6-6 to TRBJ1-1; TRBD1 matches 7 bases. V shed 4 bases, J shed 2 bases, and the junction held 7 bases outside the gene matches. Germline lookup yields CDR1 MNHNY and CDR2 SVGAGI (reference sequence). The CDR3 is made up of 15 amino acids.

There are a few counts of this clone. This chain uses TRBV6-5 with TRBJ1-5; D ambiguous. The CDR3 consists of 14 residues. Germline CDR1 is MNHEY and CDR2 is SVGAGI. Trimming stripped 6 bases from V and 0 bases from J, with 9 bases between. The CDR3 spells CASSRGISNQPQHF. The DNA for the CDR3 is TGTGCCAGCAGCCGAGGGATTAGCAATCAGCCCCAGCATTTT.

This clone was counted a few times. The J gene is TRBJ2-1, the V gene TRBV5-4; 8 bases are a match to TRBD2. The CDR3 covers 15 residues. The V gene end was trimmed by 0 bases and the J gene end by 4 bases; junction bases not matched to a gene: 3. Germline values: CDR1 SGHNT, CDR2 YYREEE (reference sequence). The CDR3 spells CASSLEGGRYNEQFF. CDR3 sequence (DNA): TGTGCCAGCAGCTTGGAGGGCGGGAGGTACAATGAGCAGTTCTTC.

The chain joins TRBV19 to TRBJ2-3, with 9 bases aligning to TRBD1. CDR1 LNHDA and CDR2 SQIVND come from the germline V gene (reference sequence). The ends lost 6 bases at V and 7 bases at J; junction bases unmatched: 11. The CDR3 extends over 15 amino acids. The DNA of the CDR3 is TGTGCCAGTAGCCCACCCGACAGGGGGTTAAATACGCAGTATTTT. Residues: CASSPPDRGLNTQYF.

V usage is TRBV7-2 and J usage is TRBJ2-1; 7 bases agree with TRBD2. From germline, CDR1 is SGHTA and CDR2 FQGNSA. Unmatched junction bases numbered 10, after V lost 5 bases and J lost 6 bases. CDR3 length: 15 residues. CDR3 residues: CASSQNGEGFNEQFF. CDR3 DNA sequence: TGTGCCAGCAGCCAAAACGGGGAGGGCTTCAATGAGCAGTTCTTC.

This clone was observed a handful of times. V usage is TRBV5-1 and J usage is TRBJ1-2; the match to TRBD1 covers 11 bases. CDR1 SGHRS and CDR2 YFSETQ come from the germline V gene. The trim removed 6 bases at V and 8 bases at J, leaving 9 bases unmatched. CDR3 length equals 14 residues. The CDR3: CASNTDRGQGGYTF. CDR3 coding DNA: TGCGCCAGCAATACGGACAGGGGGCAAGGGGGCTACACCTTC.

This rearrangement joins TRBV7-2 to TRBJ2-2, with 8 bases identical to TRBD1. Germline V gene lookup returns CDR1 SGHTA and CDR2 FQGNSA. Trimming cost V 2 bases and J 3 bases; bases outside gene matches: 5. This CDR3 contains 16 residues. The CDR3 loop reads CASSLQGARYTGELFF. For the CDR3, the DNA is TGTGCCAGCAGCTTACAGGGGGCGAGGTACACCGGGGAGCTGTTTTTT.

This chain uses TRBV18 with TRBJ2-5; D is possibly TRBD2 (5 bases). This CDR3 is built from 14 residues. V lost 1 base, J lost 1 base, and 7 bases lay in between. Germline assignment: CDR1 KGHSH and CDR2 LQKENI. The CDR3 DNA follows: TGTGCCAGCTCACCACAGGGAGTCCAAGAGACCCAGTACTTC. The encoded protein is CASSPQGVQETQYF.

This clone came up once. The genes are TRBV7-9 and TRBJ2-1, with D perhaps TRBD2 (5 bases). CDR3 size: 14 residues. The V end lost 4 bases, the J end lost 0 bases, and 7 bases lay between the germline ends. Germline assignment: CDR1 SEHNR and CDR2 FQNEAQ (reference sequence). CDR3 coding DNA: TGTGCCAGCAGCTGGGCGGGCTCCTACAATGAGCAGTTCTTC. Its translation: CASSWAGSYNEQFF.

The chain carries TRBV27 and TRBJ2-7; D gene ambiguous. The CDR3 runs to 14 residues. Germline CDR1 reads MNHEY; CDR2 reads SMNVEV (reference sequence). The V and J ends lost 2 bases and 2 bases respectively, with 10 bases between them. CDR3 residues: CASSLATSPYEQYF. The CDR3 nucleotides read TGTGCCAGCAGTTTAGCGACTTCTCCCTACGAGCAGTACTTC.

This chain links TRBV7-9 with TRBJ1-1; the D is unclear. Trimming left V 6 bases short and J 1 base short, with 9 bases between. The CDR3 length is 13 residues. Germline assignment: CDR1 SEHNR and CDR2 FQNEAQ (reference sequence). CDR3: CASSRQENTEAFF. CDR3 coding DNA: TGTGCCAGCAGTCGTCAGGAGAACACTGAAGCTTTCTTT.

The chain links TRBV29-1 to TRBJ2-5, with 8 bases that match TRBD1. V shed 5 bases and J 4 bases; nucleotides not matched to a gene: 3. This CDR3 is 12 amino acids long. Germline CDR1 is SQVTM and CDR2 is ANQGSEA. The CDR3 DNA follows: TGCAGCGTTATCGGACAGGGAGAGACCCAGTACTTC. It encodes CSVIGQGETQYF. The complete variable domain, with remaining parts taken from reference TRBV29-1 and TRBJ2-5, reads SAVISQKPSRDICQRGTSLTIQCQVDSQVTMMFWYRQQPGQSLTLIATANQGSEATYESGFVIDKFPISRPNLTFSTLTVSNMSPEDSSIYLCSVIGQGETQYFGPGTRLLVL.

The chain joins TRBV29-1 to TRBJ2-5; 9 nucleotides align to TRBD1. After removal of 8 bases from V and 5 bases from J, the junction contained 12 bases not matched to a gene. This CDR3 contains 14 residues. CDR1 is SQVTM, CDR2 ANQGSEA, per germline. The CDR3 DNA sequence: TGCAGCACTCGGACAGGGGACACCTCTGAGACCCAGTACTTC. Amino acid sequence: CSTRTGDTSETQYF.

The chain joins TRBV6-1 to TRBJ2-7, with TRBD1 identical over 9 bases. This CDR3 spans 14 amino acids. Germline V lookup: CDR1 MNHNS, CDR2 SASEGT. J gave up 6 bases and V 8 bases, and 11 bases lay outside the gene matches. This CDR3 reads CASFEGQGRGEQYF. DNA for the CDR3: TGTGCCAGCTTCGAGGGACAGGGTAGGGGCGAGCAGTACTTC.

The chain is built from TRBV2 and TRBJ1-5; D is possibly TRBD1 (6 bases). The germline gives CDR1 SNHLY, CDR2 FYNNEI. The V end was cut by 6 bases, the J end by 1 base, with 13 bases between. The CDR3 is 15 residues long. CDR3 coding DNA: TGTGCCAGCAGGAAGATTACAGGGAGCAATCAGCCCCAGCATTTT. This translates into CASRKITGSNQPQHF.

There are a few counts of this clone. V and J are TRBV7-3 and TRBJ2-7, with 7 bases fitting TRBD1. This CDR3 has 14 amino acids. V lost 1 base and J lost 2; bases outside the gene matches: 2. Germline CDR1 and CDR2: SGHTA and FQGTGA. The CDR3 here is CASSLRQGPYEQYF. The CDR3, as DNA: TGTGCCAGCAGCTTAAGACAGGGACCCTACGAGCAGTACTTC.

The chain is built from TRBV6-5 and TRBJ2-5; 11 bases match TRBD2. The CDR3 covers 16 residues. The J segment lost 4 bases and the V segment lost 0 bases, leaving 4 bases of the junction unmatched. In germline, CDR1 is MNHEY, CDR2 SVGAGI. In nucleotides, the CDR3 is TGTGCCAGCAGTTACTCGGGCCTAGCGGGAGGAGAGACCCAGTACTTC. Translation: CASSYSGLAGGETQYF.

The table lists this clone with a few counts. V is TRBV7-2 and J is TRBJ2-7, with a tentative D call TRBD1 (5 bases). Trimming shortened V by 7 bases and J by 2 bases, and 12 bases separated the two germline ends. The CDR3 is made up of 13 amino acids. CDR1 is SGHTA and CDR2 is FQGNSA in the germline V gene. As DNA, the CDR3 is TGTGCCAGCACCCGACAGCTCACCTACGAGCAGTACTTC. It specifies CASTRQLTYEQYF. The complete variable domain, with remaining parts taken from reference TRBV7-2 and TRBJ2-7, reads GAGVSQSPSNKVTEKGKDVELRCDPISGHTALYWYRQSLGQGLEFLIYFQGNSAPDKSGLPSDRFSAERTGGSVSTLTIQRTQQEDSAVYLCASTRQLTYEQYFGPGTRLTVT.

This clone was recorded a few times. This chain uses TRBV29-1 with TRBJ2-7, with TRBD1 matching over 9 bases. This CDR3 has 13 residues. Germline V gives CDR1 SQVTM, CDR2 ANQGSEA. Losses at the gene ends were 6 bases for V and 1 base for J; bases not matched to a gene: 4. CDR3 in amino acids: CSVRQGGSYEQYF. The CDR3, as DNA: TGCAGCGTAAGACAGGGGGGGTCCTACGAGCAGTACTTC.

The chain recombines TRBV11-1 with TRBJ2-1; TRBD2 matches at 12 bases. Germline loops: CDR1 SGHAT, CDR2 FQDESV (reference sequence). The CDR3 has 17 amino acids. J lost 7 bases, V lost 2 bases, and 9 bases had no gene match. The CDR3 sequence is CASSLFSSGRAGNEQFF. The CDR3 DNA reads as TGTGCCAGCAGCTTATTTTCTAGCGGGAGGGCGGGAAATGAGCAGTTCTTC.

The genes are TRBV4-3 and TRBJ2-3; 8 nucleotides align to TRBD2. V lost 5 bases to trimming and J lost 5 bases; unmatched junction nucleotides: 15. The CDR3 spans 17 residues. Germline loops: CDR1 LGHNA, CDR2 YSLEER. The CDR3 DNA reads TGCGCCAGCAGCGCCCATCGGGGGGGCAATGTTGTAGATACGCAGTATTTT. This encodes CASSAHRGGNVVDTQYF.

A single count supports this clone. The rearrangement joins TRBV12-5 to TRBJ1-5; 8 bases are a match to TRBD1. The CDR3 is 18 residues long. V shed 2 bases and J 4 bases; nucleotides not matched to a gene: 13. CDR1 and CDR2 (germline): LGHNT, FRNRAP. The CDR3 loop reads CASGLRSPRTGPNQPQHF. The CDR3 region has the DNA TGTGCTAGTGGTTTGAGAAGCCCGCGGACAGGGCCAAATCAGCCCCAGCATTTT.

V is TRBV2 and J is TRBJ2-1; D call uncertain. Germline-derived CDR1 and CDR2 are SNHLY and FYNNEI. This CDR3 spans 12 amino acids. V gave up 4 bases and J gave up 4 bases, with 5 bases separating them. The CDR3 loop is CASSGSYNEQFF. The CDR3 DNA reads TGTGCCAGCAGTGGGAGTTACAATGAGCAGTTCTTC.

J is TRBJ2-1 and V is TRBV2, with TRBD1 matching over 8 bases. V shed 4 bases, J shed 7 bases, and the junction held 9 bases outside the gene matches. CDR1 is SNHLY, CDR2 FYNNEI, per germline. CDR3 length: 15 amino acids. Here the CDR3 DNA reads TGTGCCAGCAGTGCCAGGGGGCAAGCAGCGAATGAGCAGTTCTTC. Translating gives CASSARGQAANEQFF.

With regard to this clone: The junction departs from germline at one end; a sequencing error may be responsible. The gene calls are TRBV7-7 and TRBJ2-2, with TRBD1 as a possible D gene (5 bases). Germline V gene sequence: CDR1 SSHAT, CDR2 FNYEAQ (reference sequence). The CDR3 has 14 residues. The CDR3, as DNA: TGTGCTAGCAGCACCGGACAGAACACCGGGGAGCTGTTTTTT. It is translated as CASSTGQNTGELFF.

V is TRBV6-4 and J is TRBJ2-1; D possibly corresponds to TRBD2 (5 bases). V was cut by 4 bases and J by 11 bases, with 15 bases left in between. CDR3 length: 13 residues. CDR1 and CDR2 (germline): MRHNA, SNTAGT. This CDR3 is CASSAEPRGQQFF. CDR3 in DNA: TGTGCCAGCAGTGCGGAGCCTCGAGGGCAGCAGTTCTTC.

V and J are TRBV6-1 and TRBJ1-2; D is possibly TRBD1 (5 bases). V dropped 6 bases and J dropped 6 bases, with 14 bases sitting between them. Per germline, CDR1 MNHNS and CDR2 SASEGT. The CDR3 length is 13 residues. CDR3 loop: CASSFGRVDGYTF. CDR3 nucleotide sequence: TGTGCCAGCAGCTTCGGCAGGGTGGATGGCTACACCTTC.